The 5 T cell receptor beta chains presented below share a single source sample, sequenced in a study of beta chain features in type 1 diabetes. Expressed TCRB transcripts were sequenced, since all the RNA that had been isolated was reverse transcribed. TCRdb's table, derived via immunoSEQ multiplex PCR, lists solely in-frame clones and lacks some. The repertoire consists of 400,000 to 450,000 clones, with more than 11% occurring once and the leading ten covering roughly 0.04%. The source material was naive CD4+ T cells from blood. These receptors came from a man younger than 40 in good health.

The chain has TRBV4-3 and TRBJ2-3, with 10 bases matching TRBD2. Per germline, CDR1 LGHNA and CDR2 YSLEER. This CDR3 has 16 amino acids. With 0 bases clipped from V and 10 bases from J, the junction kept 10 bases outside the gene matches. This CDR3 reads CASSQDLAGAKLPQYF. CDR3 DNA: TGCGCCAGCAGCCAAGACCTAGCGGGGGCCAAGTTGCCGCAGTATTTT.

The chain carries TRBV18 and TRBJ2-1; 10 nucleotides align to TRBD1. The CDR3 is 15 amino acids. Trimming took 6 bases from V and 6 from J; bases not matched to a gene: 8. Germline V lookup: CDR1 KGHSH, CDR2 LQKENI. In nucleotides, the CDR3 is TGTGCCAGCTCCCTCGGACAGGGGGTGTTCAATGAGCAGTTCTTC. This encodes CASSLGQGVFNEQFF. The full variable domain, its missing parts supplied by reference TRBV18 and TRBJ2-1, is NAGVMQNPRHLVRRRGQEARLRCSPMKGHSHVYWYRQLPEEGLKFMVYLQKENIIDESGMPKERFSAEFPKEGPSILRIQQVVRGDSAAYFCASSLGQGVFNEQFFGPGTRLTVL.

This chain joins TRBV6-5 and TRBJ2-5; D is perhaps TRBD1 (5 bases). Between the trimmed V and J ends, which lost 0 bases and 2 bases, there was a span of 13 bases. The germline CDR1 and CDR2 sequences are MNHEY and SVGAGI. The CDR3 is 16 residues long. The DNA of the CDR3 is TGTGCCAGCAGTTACTCGAAAAGGGGCCTACAAGAGACCCAGTACTTC. This codes for CASSYSKRGLQETQYF.

The CDR3 loop reads CASSAGRGLGNEQFF. CDR3 coding DNA: TGCGCCAGCAGTGCCGGGAGGGGGCTTGGCAATGAGCAGTTCTTC. This chain connects TRBV10-1 to TRBJ2-1; a weak D match, TRBD2 (8 bases). Looked up from germline, CDR1 is WNHNN and CDR2 is SYGVQD (reference sequence). The CDR3 spans 15 residues. V gave up 4 bases and J gave up 6 bases, with 16 bases separating them.

This clone was counted between two and nine times. V gene TRBV11-2 combines with J gene TRBJ2-1, with 8 bases aligning to TRBD1. Germline CDR1 SGHAT, CDR2 FQNNGV. The J segment lost 6 bases and the V segment lost 4 bases, leaving 8 bases of the junction unmatched. CDR3 length: 15 residues. CDR3 region: CASSSMRTGRNEQFF. The CDR3 nucleotides read TGTGCCAGCAGCTCAATGCGGACAGGGCGCAATGAGCAGTTCTTC. The full variable domain, its missing parts supplied by reference TRBV11-2 and TRBJ2-1, is EAGVAQSPRYKIIEKRQSVAFWCNPISGHATLYWYQQILGQGPKLLIQFQNNGVVDDSQLPKDRFSAERLKGVDSTLKIQPAKLEDSAVYLCASSSMRTGRNEQFFGPGTRLTVL.